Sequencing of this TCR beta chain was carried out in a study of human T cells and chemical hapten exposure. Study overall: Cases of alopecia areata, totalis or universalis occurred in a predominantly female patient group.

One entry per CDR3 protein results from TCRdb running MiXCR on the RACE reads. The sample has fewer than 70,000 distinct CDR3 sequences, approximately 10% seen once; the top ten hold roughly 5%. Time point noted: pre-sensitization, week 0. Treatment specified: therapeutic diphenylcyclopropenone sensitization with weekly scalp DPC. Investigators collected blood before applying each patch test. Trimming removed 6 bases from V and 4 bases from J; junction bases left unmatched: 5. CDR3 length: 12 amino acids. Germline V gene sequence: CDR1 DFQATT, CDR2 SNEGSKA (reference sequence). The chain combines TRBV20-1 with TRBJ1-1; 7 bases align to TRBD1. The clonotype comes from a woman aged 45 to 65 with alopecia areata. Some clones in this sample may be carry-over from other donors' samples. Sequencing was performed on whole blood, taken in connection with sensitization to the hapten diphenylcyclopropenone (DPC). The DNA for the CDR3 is TGCAGTGCCGACAGGGAGGGCACTGAAGCTTTCTTT. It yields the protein CSADREGTEAFF.